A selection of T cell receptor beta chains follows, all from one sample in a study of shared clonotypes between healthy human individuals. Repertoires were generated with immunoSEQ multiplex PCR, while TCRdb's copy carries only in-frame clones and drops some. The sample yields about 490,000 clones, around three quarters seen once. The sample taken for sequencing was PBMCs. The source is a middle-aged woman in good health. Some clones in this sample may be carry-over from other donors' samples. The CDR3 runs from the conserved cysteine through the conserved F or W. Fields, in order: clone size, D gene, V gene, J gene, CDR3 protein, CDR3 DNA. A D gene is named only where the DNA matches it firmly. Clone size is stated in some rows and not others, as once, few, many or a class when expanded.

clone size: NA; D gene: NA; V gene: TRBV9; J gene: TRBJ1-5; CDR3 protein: CASSVLPNSNQPQHF; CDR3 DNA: TGTGCCAGCAGCGTATTGCCCAATAGCAATCAGCCCCAGCATTTT
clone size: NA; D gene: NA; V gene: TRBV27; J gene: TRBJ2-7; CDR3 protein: CASSLYPDSSYEQYF; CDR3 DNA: TGTGCCAGCAGTTTATACCCGGACAGCTCCTACGAGCAGTACTTC
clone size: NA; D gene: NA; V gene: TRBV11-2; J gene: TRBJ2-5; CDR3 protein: CASSRTVQETQYF; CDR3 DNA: TGTGCCAGCAGCAGGACAGTCCAAGAGACCCAGTACTTC
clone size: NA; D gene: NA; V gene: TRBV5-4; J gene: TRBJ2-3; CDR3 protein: CASSFGSWADTQYF; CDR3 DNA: TGTGCCAGCAGCTTCGGGAGTTGGGCAGATACGCAGTATTTT
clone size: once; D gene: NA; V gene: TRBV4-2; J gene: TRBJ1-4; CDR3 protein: CAKNTDYGEKLFF; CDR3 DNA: TGTGCCAAAAACACGGATTACGGTGAAAAACTGTTTTTT
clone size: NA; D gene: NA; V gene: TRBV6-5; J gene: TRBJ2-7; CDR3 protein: CASRRETGYEQYF; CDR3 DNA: TGTGCCAGCCGACGGGAGACTGGCTACGAGCAGTACTTC
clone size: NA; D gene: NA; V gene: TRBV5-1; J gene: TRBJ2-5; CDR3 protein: CASSLSPRETQYF; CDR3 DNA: TGCGCCAGCAGCTTGAGCCCTCGGGAGACCCAGTACTTC
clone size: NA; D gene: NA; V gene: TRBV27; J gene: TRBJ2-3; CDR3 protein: CASSPWEKPSTDTQYF; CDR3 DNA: TGTGCCAGCAGTCCATGGGAGAAACCAAGCACAGATACGCAGTATTTT
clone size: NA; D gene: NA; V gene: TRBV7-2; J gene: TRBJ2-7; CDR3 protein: CASSLSWGEQYF; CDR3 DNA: TGTGCCAGCAGCCTCTCGTGGGGGGAGCAGTACTTC
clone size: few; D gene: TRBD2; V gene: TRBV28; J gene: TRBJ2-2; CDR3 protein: CASTLEGGYTGELFF; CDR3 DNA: TGTGCCAGCACCTTAGAGGGAGGGTACACCGGGGAGCTGTTTTTT
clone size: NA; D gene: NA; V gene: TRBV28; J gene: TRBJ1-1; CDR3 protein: CASSLQRVGAEAFF; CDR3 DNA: TGTGCCAGCAGTTTACAAAGGGTCGGGGCTGAAGCTTTCTTT
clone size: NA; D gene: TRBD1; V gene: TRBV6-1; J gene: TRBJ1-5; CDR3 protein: CASSSRTGGGQPQHF; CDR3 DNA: TGTGCCAGCAGTTCCAGGACAGGGGGTGGTCAGCCCCAGCATTTT
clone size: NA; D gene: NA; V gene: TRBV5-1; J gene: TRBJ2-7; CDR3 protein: CASSLGDGSYEQYF; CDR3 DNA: TGCGCCAGCAGCTTGGGGGACGGCTCCTACGAGCAGTACTTC
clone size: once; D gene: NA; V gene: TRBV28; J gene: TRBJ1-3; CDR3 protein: CASNQDSRSGNTIYF; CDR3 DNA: TGTGCCAGCAACCAAGACTCTCGCTCTGGAAACACCATATATTTT
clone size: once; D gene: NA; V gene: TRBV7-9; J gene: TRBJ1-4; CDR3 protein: CASSFGTENEKLFF; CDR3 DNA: TGTGCCAGCAGCTTCGGGACCGAGAATGAAAAACTGTTTTTT
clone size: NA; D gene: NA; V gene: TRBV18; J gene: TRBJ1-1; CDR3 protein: CASSPRVANTEAFF; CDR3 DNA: TGTGCCAGCTCCCCCAGGGTGGCGAACACTGAAGCTTTCTTT
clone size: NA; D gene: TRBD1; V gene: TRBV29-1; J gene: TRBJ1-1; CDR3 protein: CSVSPGQGMNTEAFF; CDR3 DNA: TGCAGCGTTTCTCCGGGACAGGGGATGAACACTGAAGCTTTCTTT
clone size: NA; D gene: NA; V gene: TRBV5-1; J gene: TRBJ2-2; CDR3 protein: CATGGAIQGELFF; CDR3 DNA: TGCGCCACTGGGGGAGCGATACAGGGGGAGCTGTTTTTT
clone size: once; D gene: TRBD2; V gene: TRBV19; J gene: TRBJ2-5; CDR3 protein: CASSISSGRGPETQYF; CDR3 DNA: TGTGCCAGTAGTATAAGTAGCGGGAGGGGGCCGGAGACCCAGTACTTC
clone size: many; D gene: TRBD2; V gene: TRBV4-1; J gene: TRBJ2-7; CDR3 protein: CASSRTPGLAQLGQYF; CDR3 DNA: TGCGCCAGCAGCCGCACGCCCGGACTAGCTCAACTCGGTCAGTACTTC
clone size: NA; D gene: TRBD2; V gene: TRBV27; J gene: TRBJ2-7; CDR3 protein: CASSSVSGAYEQYF; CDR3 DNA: TGTGCCAGCAGTTCGGTTAGCGGGGCCTACGAGCAGTACTTC
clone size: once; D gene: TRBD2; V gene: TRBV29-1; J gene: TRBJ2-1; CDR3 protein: CSVEPGLAGASEQFF; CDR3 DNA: TGCAGCGTTGAACCGGGACTAGCGGGAGCCAGTGAGCAGTTCTTC
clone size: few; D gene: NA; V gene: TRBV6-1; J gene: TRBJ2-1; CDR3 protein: CASKRARDGYNEQFF; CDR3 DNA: TGTGCCAGCAAGAGGGCGAGGGACGGTTACAATGAGCAGTTCTTC
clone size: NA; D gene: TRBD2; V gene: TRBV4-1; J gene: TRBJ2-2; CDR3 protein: CASSHPGLAGSTGELFF; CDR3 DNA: TGCGCCAGCAGCCACCCCGGACTAGCGGGAAGCACCGGGGAGCTGTTTTTT
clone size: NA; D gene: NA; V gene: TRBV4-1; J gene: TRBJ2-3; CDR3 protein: CASSQDRWVRTDTQYF; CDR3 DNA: TGCGCCAGCAGCCAAGATAGGTGGGTCCGCACAGATACGCAGTATTTT
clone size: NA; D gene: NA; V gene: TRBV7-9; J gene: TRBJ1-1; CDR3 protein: CASSFSPGEAFF; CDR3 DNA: TGTGCCAGCAGCTTTTCTCCGGGTGAAGCTTTCTTT
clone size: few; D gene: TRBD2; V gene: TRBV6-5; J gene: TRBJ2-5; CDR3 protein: CASSYFGLAGAETQYF; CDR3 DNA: TGTGCCAGCAGTTACTTCGGACTAGCGGGAGCGGAGACCCAGTACTTC
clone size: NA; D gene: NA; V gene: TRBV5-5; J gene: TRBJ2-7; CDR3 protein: CASSQYYEQYF; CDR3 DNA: TGTGCCAGCAGCCAATACTACGAGCAGTACTTC
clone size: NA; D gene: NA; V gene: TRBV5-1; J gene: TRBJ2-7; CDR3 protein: CAGRPTGESYEQYF; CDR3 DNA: TGCGCCGGCAGACCTACGGGAGAAAGCTACGAGCAGTACTTC
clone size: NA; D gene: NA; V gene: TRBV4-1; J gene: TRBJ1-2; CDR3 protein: CASSLPPGRGPYGYTF; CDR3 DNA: TGCGCCAGCAGCCTACCTCCGGGGAGGGGCCCTTATGGCTACACCTTC
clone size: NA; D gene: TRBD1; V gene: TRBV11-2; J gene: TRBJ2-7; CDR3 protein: CASSSPGTGDYEQYF; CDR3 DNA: TGTGCCAGCAGCTCACCGGGGACAGGGGACTACGAGCAGTACTTC
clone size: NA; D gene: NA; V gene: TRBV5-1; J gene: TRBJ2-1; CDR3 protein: CASSLETGPNEQFF; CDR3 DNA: TGCGCCAGCAGCTTGGAGACTGGGCCTAATGAGCAGTTCTTC
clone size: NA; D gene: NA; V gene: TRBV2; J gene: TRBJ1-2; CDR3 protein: CASNSGANYGYTF; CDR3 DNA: TGTGCCAGCAACTCAGGGGCAAACTATGGCTACACCTTC
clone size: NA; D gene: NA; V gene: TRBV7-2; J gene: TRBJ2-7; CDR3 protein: CASSLMTRYEQYF; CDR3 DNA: TGTGCCAGCAGCTTGATGACCAGATACGAGCAGTACTTC
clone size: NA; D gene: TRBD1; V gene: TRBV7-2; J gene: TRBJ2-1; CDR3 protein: CASSPGTGDNEQFF; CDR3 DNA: TGTGCCAGCAGCCCCGGGACAGGGGACAATGAGCAGTTCTTC
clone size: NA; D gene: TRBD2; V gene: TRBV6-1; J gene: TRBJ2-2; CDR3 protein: CASSESAGGNTGELFF; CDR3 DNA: TGTGCCAGCAGTGAATCAGCGGGAGGGAACACCGGGGAGCTGTTTTTT
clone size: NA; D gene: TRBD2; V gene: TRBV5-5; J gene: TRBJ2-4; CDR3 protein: CASSFGGNLAKNIQYF; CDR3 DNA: TGTGCCAGCAGCTTCGGGGGGAACCTAGCCAAAAACATTCAGTACTTC
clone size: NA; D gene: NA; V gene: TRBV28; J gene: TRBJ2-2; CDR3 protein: CASRPTVTGELFF; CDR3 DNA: TGTGCCAGCAGACCGACAGTCACCGGGGAGCTGTTTTTT
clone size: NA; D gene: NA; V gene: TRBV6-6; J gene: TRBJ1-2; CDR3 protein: CASSYGGGDGYTF; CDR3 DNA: TGTGCCAGCAGTTACGGAGGGGGTGACGGCTACACCTTC
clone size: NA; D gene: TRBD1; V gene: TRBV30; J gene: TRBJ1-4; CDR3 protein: CAWSSGGLREKLFF; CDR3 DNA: TGTGCCTGGAGTTCAGGGGGCCTTCGGGAAAAACTGTTTTTT
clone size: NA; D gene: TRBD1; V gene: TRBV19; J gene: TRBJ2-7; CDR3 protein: CASNRQGAYEQYF; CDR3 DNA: TGTGCCAGCAACAGACAGGGGGCCTACGAGCAGTACTTC
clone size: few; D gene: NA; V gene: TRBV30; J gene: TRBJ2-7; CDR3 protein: CAWSGGGAYEQYF; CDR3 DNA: TGTGCCTGGAGTGGGGGCGGAGCCTACGAGCAGTACTTC
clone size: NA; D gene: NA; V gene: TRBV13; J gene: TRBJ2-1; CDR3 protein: CASGAGWGNEQFF; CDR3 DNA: TGTGCCAGCGGGGCGGGATGGGGCAATGAGCAGTTCTTC
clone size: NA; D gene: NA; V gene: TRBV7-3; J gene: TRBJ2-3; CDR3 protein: CASSLMGGGTDTQYF; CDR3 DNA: TGTGCCAGCAGCTTAATGGGAGGTGGCACAGATACGCAGTATTTT
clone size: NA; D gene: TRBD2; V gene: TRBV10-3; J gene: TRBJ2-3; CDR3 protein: CAISGGGRGIDTQYF; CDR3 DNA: TGTGCCATCAGTGGTGGCGGGAGGGGGATAGATACGCAGTATTTT
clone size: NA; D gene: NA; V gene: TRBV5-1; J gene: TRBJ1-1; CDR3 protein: CASSRGGGGTEAFF; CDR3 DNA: TGCGCCAGCAGCAGGGGCGGAGGCGGCACTGAAGCTTTCTTT
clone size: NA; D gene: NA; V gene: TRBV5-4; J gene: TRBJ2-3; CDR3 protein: CASSYRGEDTQYF; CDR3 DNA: TGTGCCAGCAGCTATCGCGGGGAAGATACGCAGTATTTT
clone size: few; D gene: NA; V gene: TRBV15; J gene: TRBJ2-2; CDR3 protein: CATSSRGMAGELFF; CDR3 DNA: TGTGCCACCAGCTCCAGGGGTATGGCCGGGGAGCTGTTTTTT
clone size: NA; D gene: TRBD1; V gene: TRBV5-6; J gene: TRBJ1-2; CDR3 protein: CASSSRTGGVRGYTF; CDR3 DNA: TGTGCCAGCAGCTCCCGGACAGGGGGGGTGAGAGGCTACACCTTC
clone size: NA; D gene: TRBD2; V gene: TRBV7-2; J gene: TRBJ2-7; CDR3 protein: CASSTQPSGRPEQYF; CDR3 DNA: TGTGCCAGCAGCACACAACCTAGCGGGAGGCCCGAGCAGTACTTC
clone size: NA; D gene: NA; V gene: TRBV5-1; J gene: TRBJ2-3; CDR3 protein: CASSSEGQWADTQYF; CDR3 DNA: TGCGCCAGCAGCTCGGAGGGACAGTGGGCAGATACGCAGTATTTT
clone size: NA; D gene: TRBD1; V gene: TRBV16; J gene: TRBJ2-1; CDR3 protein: CASSLDTTTGAEQFF; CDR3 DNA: TGTGCCAGCAGCCTCGATACGACCACAGGGGCTGAGCAGTTCTTC
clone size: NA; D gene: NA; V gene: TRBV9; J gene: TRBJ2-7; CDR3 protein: CASSVAPGDEQYF; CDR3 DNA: TGTGCCAGCAGCGTCGCCCCAGGGGACGAGCAGTACTTC
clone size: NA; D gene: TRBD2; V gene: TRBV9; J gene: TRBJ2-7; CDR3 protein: CASGAAGGYEQYF; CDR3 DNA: TGTGCCAGCGGGGCGGCGGGAGGTTACGAGCAGTACTTC
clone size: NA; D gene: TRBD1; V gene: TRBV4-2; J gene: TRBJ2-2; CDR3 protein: CASSHDRGGRELFF; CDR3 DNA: TGTGCCAGCAGCCATGACAGGGGTGGAAGGGAGCTGTTTTTT
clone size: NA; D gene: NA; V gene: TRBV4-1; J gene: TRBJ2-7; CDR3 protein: CASSQGLGRDEQYF; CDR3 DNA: TGCGCCAGCAGCCAAGGCTTGGGCCGCGACGAGCAGTACTTC
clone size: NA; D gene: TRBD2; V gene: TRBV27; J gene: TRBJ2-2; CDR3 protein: CASRGLAGSTGELFF; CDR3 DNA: TGTGCCAGCAGGGGACTAGCGGGCTCCACCGGGGAGCTGTTTTTT
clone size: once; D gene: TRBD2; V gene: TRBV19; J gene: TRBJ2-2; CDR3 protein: CASSKGREAGELFF; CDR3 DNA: TGTGCCAGTAGTAAAGGGCGGGAGGCCGGGGAGCTGTTTTTT
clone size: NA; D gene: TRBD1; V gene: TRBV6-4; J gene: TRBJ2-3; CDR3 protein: CASSVTGLVDTQYF; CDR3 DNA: TGTGCCAGCAGCGTGACAGGGCTTGTCGATACGCAGTATTTT
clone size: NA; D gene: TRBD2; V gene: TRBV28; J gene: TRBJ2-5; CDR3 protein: CASSPLSGRETQYF; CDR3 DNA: TGTGCCAGCAGTCCTCTTAGCGGGAGAGAGACCCAGTACTTC